Each of the 10 T cell receptor beta chains below was sequenced from the same sample in a study of blood T cell repertoires in COVID-19. TCRdb's copy holds only in-frame clones and misses some; the assay was immunoSEQ multiplex PCR. There are 70,000 to 85,000 clones in the sample; over 75% occur only once, and 9.5% to 15% lies in the top ten. The sample comprised peripheral blood. These receptors all stem from a man older than 75 with acute or convalescent COVID-19.

This clone occurred a few times. The chain links TRBV7-3 to TRBJ2-1; D remains unclear. The CDR3 extends over 16 amino acids. CDR1 and CDR2 from the germline V gene are SGHTA and FQGTGA. Deletions cut 2 bases from V and 0 bases from J, with 11 bases between. CDR3 amino acids: CASSLGSQSSYNEQFF. The CDR3 DNA reads as TGTGCCAGCAGCTTAGGCTCCCAAAGCTCCTACAATGAGCAGTTCTTC.

The rearrangement uses TRBV5-1 and TRBJ1-1; TRBD1 matches 9 bases. Per germline, CDR1 SGHRS and CDR2 YFSETQ. V trimming: 4 bases; J trimming: 5 bases; junction bases outside the gene matches: 6. This CDR3 spans 14 amino acids. This CDR3 is CASSLRTGDTEAFF. In DNA, the CDR3 is TGCGCCAGCAGCCTCAGGACAGGGGATACTGAAGCTTTCTTT.

This chain uses TRBV12-5 with TRBJ2-2, with 7 positions matching TRBD2. The CDR3 extends over 16 amino acids. CDR1 is LGHNT, CDR2 FRNRAP, per germline. V dropped 0 bases and J dropped 5; count of bases not matched to a gene: 6. The DNA of the CDR3 is TGTGCTAGTGGTTTGGTACAAGGACTAGGAACCGGGGAGCTGTTTTTT. Encoded protein: CASGLVQGLGTGELFF.

The gene calls are TRBV2 and TRBJ1-5; 9 nucleotides align to TRBD1. The CDR3 runs to 14 residues. J gave up 5 bases and V 5 bases, and 4 bases lay outside the gene matches. In germline, CDR1 is SNHLY, CDR2 FYNNEI. CDR3 nucleotides: TGTGCCAGCAGTCCCTGGGACAGGGATCAGCCCCAGCATTTT. Protein: CASSPWDRDQPQHF.

This chain uses TRBV19 with TRBJ2-7; D is possibly TRBD2 (6 bases). Germline V gene data show CDR1 as LNHDA and CDR2 as SQIVND (reference sequence). The CDR3 runs 14 residues. V dropped 10 bases and J dropped 4 bases, with 20 bases sitting between them. The CDR3 nucleotides read TGTGCCACCTCGTCCCCGGGAGCCCTTTACGAGCAGTACTTC. Protein: CATSSPGALYEQYF. The full variable domain, with the rest looked up from reference TRBV19 and TRBJ2-7, is DGGITQSPKYLFRKEGQNVTLSCEQNLNHDAMYWYRQDPGQGLRLIYYSQIVNDFQKGDIAEGYSVSREKKESFPLTVTSAQKNPTAFYLCATSSPGALYEQYFGPGTRLTVT.

This clone appeared once. The rearrangement links TRBV5-1 to TRBJ1-1; 7 bases fit TRBD1. Germline-derived CDR1 and CDR2 are SGHRS and YFSETQ. The CDR3 extends over 17 amino acids. V shed 0 bases, J shed 7 bases, and the junction held 15 bases outside the gene matches. The CDR3 region is CASSLAVGQVKTDEAFF. The DNA of the CDR3 is TGCGCCAGCAGCTTGGCCGTCGGACAGGTGAAAACCGATGAAGCTTTCTTT.

The V call is TRBV6-5, the J call TRBJ2-7; D unclear. The ends were cut back, 2 bases at V and 0 bases at J, with 8 bases in the middle. Looked up from germline, CDR1 is MNHEY and CDR2 is SVGAGI. There are 14 residues in the CDR3. CDR3 in amino acids: CASSYMQRSYEQYF. The CDR3 DNA reads TGTGCCAGCAGTTACATGCAGCGCTCCTACGAGCAGTACTTC.

This chain links TRBV6-1 with TRBJ1-5; TRBD1 is a possible D gene (5 bases). The germline V gene has CDR1 MNHNS and CDR2 SASEGT. The CDR3 spans 14 residues. V lost 1 base and J lost 6, with 10 bases in between. CDR3 region: CASSEGGRSQPQHF. The DNA for the CDR3 is TGTGCCAGCAGTGAAGGGGGCAGGAGTCAGCCCCAGCATTTT.

The V and J genes are TRBV12-5 and TRBJ1-3; the match to TRBD1 covers 7 bases. The junction had 5 bases not matched to a gene; V was cut back by 1 base and J by 8 bases. Germline V gene data show CDR1 as LGHNT and CDR2 as FRNRAP. The CDR3 is 14 residues long. The CDR3 DNA reads TGTGCTAGTGGTTTGGGACAGGGTTTTGACACCATATATTTT. Translating it yields CASGLGQGFDTIYF.

The chain is built from TRBV6-5 and TRBJ1-2, with D possibly matching TRBD1 (5 bases). Germline CDR1 reads MNHEY; CDR2 reads SVGAGI. CDR3 length equals 14 residues. V shed 2 bases and J shed 8 bases, with 15 bases lying between them. The CDR3, as DNA: TGTGCCAGCAGTTACCAGCAGGGCCTGGGGGGCTACACCTTC. Protein: CASSYQQGLGGYTF.